The rows below give T cell receptor beta chains drawn from one sample of a study of blood T cell repertoires in COVID-19. This table comes from immunoSEQ multiplex PCR, and its TCRdb copy is limited to in-frame clones, with some not included. Here the sample spans hundreds of thousands of clones, about nine tenths being singletons. What was sequenced was peripheral blood. These receptors were taken from a woman aged 25 to 39 with COVID-19, enrolled during active disease. The CDR3 runs from the conserved cysteine through the conserved F or W. The D gene is left open where the match is weak. Clone size appears in some rows only: once, few, many, or a class for an expanded clone.

d_call,clone_size,v_call,j_call,cdr3_nt,cdr3_aa
TRBD1,NA,TRBV5-6,TRBJ2-2,TGTGCCAGCAGCTTGGGGACAGGGGCCTTTCACACCGGGGAGCTGTTTTTT,CASSLGTGAFHTGELFF
NA,NA,TRBV6-2/TRBV6-3,TRBJ1-2,TGTGCCAGCAGTCACCTCTTGCCGGGGTCTAACTATGGCTACACCTTC,CASSHLLPGSNYGYTF
NA,NA,TRBV19,TRBJ1-4,TGTGCCAGTAGTATAACACAGATTAATGAAAAACTGTTTTTT,CASSITQINEKLFF
NA,NA,TRBV18,TRBJ2-3,TGTGCCAGCTCACCACCTACGGGGACAGATACGCAGTATTTT,CASSPPTGTDTQYF
NA,NA,TRBV5-1,TRBJ1-2,TGCGCCAGCAGCTCGGAGGGAGGGAACTATGGCTACACCTTC,CASSSEGGNYGYTF
NA,NA,TRBV5-1,TRBJ1-3,TGCGCCAGTTCAACAGGGCAAGGAAACACCATATATTTT,CASSTGQGNTIYF
NA,NA,TRBV2,TRBJ1-5,TGTGCCAGCAAGGGAGCTTCCGGTCAGCCCCAGCATTTT,CASKGASGQPQHF
TRBD1,NA,TRBV25-1,TRBJ1-2,TGTGCCAGCAGTGAACGGGACAGCGAGGTTTATGGCTACACCTTC,CASSERDSEVYGYTF
TRBD1,NA,TRBV6-5,TRBJ2-5,TGTGCCACCGAAGACAGGGGTCTTGGGGAGACCCAGTACTTC,CATEDRGLGETQYF
NA,once,TRBV6-6,TRBJ1-6,TGTGCCAGCCTGGACAGAAACTATAATTCACCCCTCCACTTT,CASLDRNYNSPLHF
NA,NA,TRBV4-2,TRBJ1-5,TGTGCCAGCAGCCAAGATCGACAGGCCAATCAGCCCCAGCATTTT,CASSQDRQANQPQHF
NA,NA,TRBV28,TRBJ1-3,TGTGCCAGCAGTTTGGGGCAGGGAAACACCATATATTTT,CASSLGQGNTIYF
NA,NA,TRBV2,TRBJ2-7,TGTGCCAGCAGTGATGGAGGGGGGGGGCCCTTCGAGCAGTACTTC,CASSDGGGGPFEQYF
NA,NA,TRBV19,TRBJ1-1,TGTGCCAGTAGTATTGTGGGGAGGGGAGTAATGAACACTGAAGCTTTCTTT,CASSIVGRGVMNTEAFF
NA,NA,TRBV6-5,TRBJ1-6,TGTGCCAGCAGTTATATGGGACACCCGAGTTCACCCCTCCACTTT,CASSYMGHPSSPLHF
TRBD1,once,TRBV29-1,TRBJ1-1,TGCAGCGTTGCGGGGGGGACAGTGAACACTGAAGCTTTCTTT,CSVAGGTVNTEAFF
NA,NA,TRBV6-5,TRBJ1-5,TGTGCCAGCAGTAGTATTACGGGGAGCAATCAGCCCCAGCATTTT,CASSSITGSNQPQHF
NA,NA,TRBV18,TRBJ2-1,TGTGCCAGCTCACCATCGGTTACCTACAATGAGCAGTTCTTC,CASSPSVTYNEQFF
NA,NA,TRBV5-5,TRBJ2-5,TGTGCCAGCAGCACCCCCGACGGGAACGGAGAGACCCAGTACTTC,CASSTPDGNGETQYF
NA,NA,TRBV6-2/TRBV6-3,TRBJ1-5,TGTGCCAGCAGTTACTTGTGGGCACAGCCCCAGCATTTT,CASSYLWAQPQHF
NA,NA,TRBV7-6,TRBJ1-5,TGTGCCAGCAGCTTAGGTTATGGGGGCGGGCAGCCCCAGCATTTT,CASSLGYGGGQPQHF
TRBD1,NA,TRBV24-1,TRBJ1-4,TGTGCCACCCAAGGAACGGGACAGGGGACAACCTCTGCAACTAATGAAAAACTGTTTTTT,CATQGTGQGTTSATNEKLFF
NA,once,TRBV6-5,TRBJ1-5,TGTGCCAGCAGCAAAAGGGGGGGCAGCAATCAGCCCCAGCATTTT,CASSKRGGSNQPQHF
NA,NA,TRBV27,TRBJ1-1,TGTGCCAGCAGTTTCGGGGTCTGGAACACTGAAGCTTTCTTT,CASSFGVWNTEAFF
TRBD1,NA,TRBV2,TRBJ1-2,TGTGCCAGCCAAGGACAGGGGATTCGGAATGGCTACACCTTC,CASQGQGIRNGYTF
NA,NA,TRBV5-4,TRBJ2-2,TGTGCCAGCAGCTCCGGGACAACGAACACCGGGGAGCTGTTTTTT,CASSSGTTNTGELFF
NA,NA,TRBV10-3,TRBJ1-4,TGTGCCATCAGGGAGGGTAACACCAAGGAAAAACTGTTTTTT,CAIREGNTKEKLFF
TRBD1,NA,TRBV7-9,TRBJ1-4,TGTGCCAGCAGCAGAGGGACAGATAAAAATGAAAAACTGTTTTTT,CASSRGTDKNEKLFF
NA,NA,TRBV7-9,TRBJ2-3,TGTGCCAGCAGCTCTAGGGGGGGGCTCACAGATACGCAGTATTTT,CASSSRGGLTDTQYF
NA,NA,TRBV6-4,TRBJ2-2,TGTGCCAGAAGGGGCGGGGAGCTGTTTTTT,CARRGGELFF
NA,NA,TRBV13,TRBJ1-4,TGTGCCAGCGGGAGGGGTCAAAAACTGTTTTTT,CASGRGQKLFF
TRBD1,once,TRBV10-3,TRBJ2-3,TGTGCCATCAGTGCTGGGACAGGGAGCACAGATACGCAGTATTTT,CAISAGTGSTDTQYF
NA,NA,TRBV11-3,TRBJ2-3,TGTGCCAGCAGCCAAAGGAGTAGGGGTCGCACAGATACGCAGTATTTT,CASSQRSRGRTDTQYF
NA,NA,TRBV6-5,TRBJ1-1,TGTGCCAGCAGTCAGGCGGCTGGGAGGACTGAAGCTTTCTTT,CASSQAAGRTEAFF
NA,NA,TRBV7-8,TRBJ1-5,TGTGCCAGCAGCCCCGCCAGGGTTAGAAGTCAGCCCCAGCATTTT,CASSPARVRSQPQHF
NA,NA,TRBV27,TRBJ1-5,TGTGCCAGCAGGCCACTTGACAGAAGCAATCAGCCCCAGCATTTT,CASRPLDRSNQPQHF
NA,NA,TRBV28,TRBJ2-5,TGTGCCAGCAGTTCTAGGATTGAGACCCAGTACTTC,CASSSRIETQYF
NA,NA,TRBV7-9,TRBJ1-2,TGTGCCAGCAGCCCGCCAGAGGCTGTCAAGATCTATGGCTACACCTTC,CASSPPEAVKIYGYTF
NA,NA,TRBV5-1,TRBJ2-5,TGCGCCAGCAGCCCCATACGGAGTTCGCGGACCCAGTACTTC,CASSPIRSSRTQYF